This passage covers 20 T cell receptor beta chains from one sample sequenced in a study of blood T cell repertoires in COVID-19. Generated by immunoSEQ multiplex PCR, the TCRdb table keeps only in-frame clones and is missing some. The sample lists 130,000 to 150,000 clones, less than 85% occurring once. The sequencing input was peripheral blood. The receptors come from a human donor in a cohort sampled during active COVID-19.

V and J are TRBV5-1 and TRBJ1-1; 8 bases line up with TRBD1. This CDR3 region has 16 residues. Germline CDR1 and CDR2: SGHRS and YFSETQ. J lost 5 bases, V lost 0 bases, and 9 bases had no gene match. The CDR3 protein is CASSLAGNRGTTEAFF. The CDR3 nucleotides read TGCGCCAGCAGCTTGGCCGGAAACAGGGGGACGACTGAAGCTTTCTTT. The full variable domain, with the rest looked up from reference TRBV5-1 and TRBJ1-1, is KAGVTQTPRYLIKTRGQQVTLSCSPISGHRSVSWYQQTPGQGLQFLFEYFSETQRNKGNFPGRFSGRQFSNSRSEMNVSTLELGDSALYLCASSLAGNRGTTEAFFGQGTRLTVV.

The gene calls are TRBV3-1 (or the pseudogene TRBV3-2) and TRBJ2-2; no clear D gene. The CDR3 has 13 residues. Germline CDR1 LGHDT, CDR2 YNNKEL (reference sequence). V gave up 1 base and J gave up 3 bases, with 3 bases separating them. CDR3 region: CASSQVYTGELFF. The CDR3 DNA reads TGTGCCAGCAGCCAAGTCTACACCGGGGAGCTGTTTTTT.

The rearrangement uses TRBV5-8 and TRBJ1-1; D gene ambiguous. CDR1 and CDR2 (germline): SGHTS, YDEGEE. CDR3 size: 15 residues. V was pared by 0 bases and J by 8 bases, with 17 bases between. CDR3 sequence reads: CASSLALTAAGEAFF. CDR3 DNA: TGTGCCAGCAGCTTGGCGCTCACAGCGGCGGGCGAAGCTTTCTTT.

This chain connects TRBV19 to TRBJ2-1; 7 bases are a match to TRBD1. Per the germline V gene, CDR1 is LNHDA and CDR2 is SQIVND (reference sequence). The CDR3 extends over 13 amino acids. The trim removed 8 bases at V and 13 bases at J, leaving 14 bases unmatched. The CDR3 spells CASSDRAGLSQFF. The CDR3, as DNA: TGTGCCAGTTCCGACAGGGCCGGTTTGAGTCAGTTCTTC.

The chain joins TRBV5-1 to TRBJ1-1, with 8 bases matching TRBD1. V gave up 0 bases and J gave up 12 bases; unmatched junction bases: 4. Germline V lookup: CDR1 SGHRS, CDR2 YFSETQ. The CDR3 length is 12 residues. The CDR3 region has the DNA TGCGCCAGCAGCTTGGGTGGACAGGGAACTTTCTTT. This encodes CASSLGGQGTFF.

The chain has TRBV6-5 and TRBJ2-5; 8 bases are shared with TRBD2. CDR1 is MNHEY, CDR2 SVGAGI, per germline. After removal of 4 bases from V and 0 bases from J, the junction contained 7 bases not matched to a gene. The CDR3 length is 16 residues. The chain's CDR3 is CASSSRVAGYQETQYF. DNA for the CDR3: TGTGCCAGCAGTTCTCGAGTAGCGGGGTACCAAGAGACCCAGTACTTC.

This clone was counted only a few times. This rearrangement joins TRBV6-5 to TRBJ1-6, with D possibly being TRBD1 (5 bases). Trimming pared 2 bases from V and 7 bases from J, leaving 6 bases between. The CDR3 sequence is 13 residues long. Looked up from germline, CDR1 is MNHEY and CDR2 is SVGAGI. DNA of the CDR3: TGTGCCAGCAGTTACCCAGGGAATTCACCCCTCCACTTT. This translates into CASSYPGNSPLHF.

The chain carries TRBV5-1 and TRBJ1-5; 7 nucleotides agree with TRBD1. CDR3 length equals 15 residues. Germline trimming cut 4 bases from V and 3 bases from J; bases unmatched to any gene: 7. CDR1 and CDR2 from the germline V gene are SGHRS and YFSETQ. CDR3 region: CASSKTGAPNQPQHF. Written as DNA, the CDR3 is TGCGCCAGCAGCAAAACAGGGGCCCCCAATCAGCCCCAGCATTTT.

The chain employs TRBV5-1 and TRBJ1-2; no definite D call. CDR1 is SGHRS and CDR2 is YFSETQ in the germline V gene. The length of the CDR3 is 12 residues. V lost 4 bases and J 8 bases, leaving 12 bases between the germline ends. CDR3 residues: CASSPGEQGYTF. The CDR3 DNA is TGCGCCAGCAGCCCCGGGGAACAAGGCTACACCTTC.

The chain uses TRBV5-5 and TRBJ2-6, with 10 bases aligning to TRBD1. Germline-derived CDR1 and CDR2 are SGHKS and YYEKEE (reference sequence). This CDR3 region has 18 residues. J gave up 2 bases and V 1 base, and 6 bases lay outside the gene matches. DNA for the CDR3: TGTGCCAGCAGCTTGATCAGACAGGGGGCACCTGGGGCCAACGTCCTGACTTTC. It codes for CASSLIRQGAPGANVLTF.

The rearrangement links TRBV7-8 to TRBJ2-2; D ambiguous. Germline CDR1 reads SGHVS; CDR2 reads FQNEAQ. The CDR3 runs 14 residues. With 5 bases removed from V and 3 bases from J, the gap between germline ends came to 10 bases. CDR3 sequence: CASSPLFYTGELFF. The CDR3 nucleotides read TGTGCCAGCAGCCCCCTATTTTACACCGGGGAGCTGTTTTTT.

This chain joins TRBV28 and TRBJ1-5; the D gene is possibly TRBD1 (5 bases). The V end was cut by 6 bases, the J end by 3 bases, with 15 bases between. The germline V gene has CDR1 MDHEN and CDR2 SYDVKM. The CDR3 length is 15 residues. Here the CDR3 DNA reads TGTGCCAGCAGAATCCCCGGGGGGTACAATCAGCCCCAGCATTTT. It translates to CASRIPGGYNQPQHF.

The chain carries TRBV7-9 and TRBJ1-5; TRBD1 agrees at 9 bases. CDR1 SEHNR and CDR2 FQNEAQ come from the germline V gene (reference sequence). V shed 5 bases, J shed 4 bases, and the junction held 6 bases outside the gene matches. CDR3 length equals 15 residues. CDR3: CASSKDRGANQPQHF. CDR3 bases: TGTGCCAGCAGCAAGGACAGGGGCGCTAATCAGCCCCAGCATTTT. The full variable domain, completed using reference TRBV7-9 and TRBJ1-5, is DTGVSQNPRHKITKRGQNVTFRCDPISEHNRLYWYRQTLGQGPEFLTYFQNEAQLEKSRLLSDRFSAERPKGSFSTLEIQRTEQGDSAMYLCASSKDRGANQPQHFGDGTRLSIL.

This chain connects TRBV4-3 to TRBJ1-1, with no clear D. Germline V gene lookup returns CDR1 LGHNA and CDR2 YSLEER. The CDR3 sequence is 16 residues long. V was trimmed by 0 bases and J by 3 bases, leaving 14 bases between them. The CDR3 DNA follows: TGCGCCAGCAGCCAAGATATCGGGGTCGGAGACACTGAAGCTTTCTTT. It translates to CASSQDIGVGDTEAFF.

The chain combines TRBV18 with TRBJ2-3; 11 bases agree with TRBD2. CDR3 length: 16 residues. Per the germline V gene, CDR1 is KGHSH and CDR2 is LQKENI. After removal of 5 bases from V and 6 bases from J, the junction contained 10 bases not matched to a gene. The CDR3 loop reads CASSATRTSGPDTQYF. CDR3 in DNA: TGTGCCAGCTCAGCAACTCGGACTAGCGGGCCGGATACGCAGTATTTT.

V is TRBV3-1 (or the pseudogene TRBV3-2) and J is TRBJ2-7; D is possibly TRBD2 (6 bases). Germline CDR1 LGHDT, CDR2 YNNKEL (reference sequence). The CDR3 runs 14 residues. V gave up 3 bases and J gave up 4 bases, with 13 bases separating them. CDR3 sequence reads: CASSQTRGLYEQYF. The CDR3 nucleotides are TGTGCCAGCAGCCAGACTAGGGGACTTTACGAGCAGTACTTC.

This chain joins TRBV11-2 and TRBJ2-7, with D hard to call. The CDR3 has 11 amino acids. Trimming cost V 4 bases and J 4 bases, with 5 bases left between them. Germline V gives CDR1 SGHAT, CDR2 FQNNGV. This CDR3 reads CASSYLYEQYF. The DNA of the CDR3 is TGTGCCAGCAGCTACCTATACGAGCAGTACTTC.

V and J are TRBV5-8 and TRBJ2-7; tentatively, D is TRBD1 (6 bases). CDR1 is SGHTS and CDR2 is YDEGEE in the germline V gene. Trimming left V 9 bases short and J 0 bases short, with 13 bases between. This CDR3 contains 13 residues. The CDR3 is CATPTGPSYEQYF. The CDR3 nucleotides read TGTGCCACCCCGACAGGTCCCTCCTACGAGCAGTACTTC.

Written as DNA, the CDR3 is TGTGCCAGCTCACCACTAGCGGGGTCACCGGGTACGCAGTATTTT. Residues: CASSPLAGSPGTQYF. The rearrangement uses TRBV18 and TRBJ2-3, with 8 bases aligning to TRBD2. Per germline, CDR1 KGHSH and CDR2 LQKENI. The CDR3 runs 15 residues. The trim removed 1 base at V and 8 bases at J, leaving 8 bases unmatched. The full variable domain, completed using reference TRBV18 and TRBJ2-3, is NAGVMQNPRHLVRRRGQEARLRCSPMKGHSHVYWYRQLPEEGLKFMVYLQKENIIDESGMPKERFSAEFPKEGPSILRIQQVVRGDSAAYFCASSPLAGSPGTQYFGPGTRLTVL.

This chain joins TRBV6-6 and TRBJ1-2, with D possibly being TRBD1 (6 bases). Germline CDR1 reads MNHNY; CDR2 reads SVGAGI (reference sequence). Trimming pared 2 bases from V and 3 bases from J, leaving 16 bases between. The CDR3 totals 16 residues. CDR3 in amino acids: CASSYSRGAGDYGYTF. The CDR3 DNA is TGTGCCAGCAGTTACAGCCGGGGGGCGGGGGACTATGGCTACACCTTC.